This T cell receptor beta chain was sequenced in a study of blood T cell repertoires in COVID-19. Background on the study: Sites across the United States, Italy and Spain contributed samples from acute and convalescent COVID-19. T cells, B-cell-depleted T cells, or PBMCs provided the cDNA or gDNA that served as material.

Data came from immunoSEQ multiplex PCR; TCRdb stores just in-frame clones and leaves some out. In the table there are a few hundred thousand clones, 70% to 90% of which are singletons. Per germline, CDR1 MGHRA and CDR2 YSYEKL. The CDR3 is 17 residues long. V trimming: 3 bases; J trimming: 2 bases; junction bases outside the gene matches: 10. The rearrangement uses TRBV4-1 and TRBJ2-1; TRBD2 matches at 7 bases. The sequence was obtained from a woman aged 50 to 60 with acute or convalescent COVID-19. The sequenced sample consisted of peripheral blood. CDR3 DNA sequence: TGCGCCAGCAGCCACGATAGGCGGACTAGGGCCTACAATGAGCAGTTCTTC. It encodes CASSHDRRTRAYNEQFF.